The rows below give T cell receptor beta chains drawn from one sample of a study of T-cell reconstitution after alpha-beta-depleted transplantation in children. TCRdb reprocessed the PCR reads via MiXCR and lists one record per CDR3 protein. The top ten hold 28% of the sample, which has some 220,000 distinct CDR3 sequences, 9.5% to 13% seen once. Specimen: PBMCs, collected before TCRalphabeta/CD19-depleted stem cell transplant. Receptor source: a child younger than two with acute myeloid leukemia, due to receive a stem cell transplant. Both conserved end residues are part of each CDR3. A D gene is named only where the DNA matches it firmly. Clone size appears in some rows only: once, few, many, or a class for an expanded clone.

CDR3 DNA: TGCAGCGTTGAAGAGCTGGACCTTCGCGACAATGAGCAGTTCTTC; CDR3 protein: CSVEELDLRDNEQFF; D gene: NA; J gene: TRBJ2-1; clone size: many; V gene: TRBV29-1; CDR3 length: 15
CDR3 DNA: TGTGCCAGCAGTTTGGAGTATAGCAATCAGCCCCAGCATTTT; CDR3 protein: CASSLEYSNQPQHF; D gene: NA; J gene: TRBJ1-5; clone size: many; V gene: TRBV12-3/TRBV12-4; CDR3 length: 14
CDR3 DNA: TGTGCCAGCAGTTACTCTGCGGGGCCGGGCTACACCTTC; CDR3 protein: CASSYSAGPGYTF; D gene: NA; J gene: TRBJ1-2; clone size: NA; V gene: TRBV6-5; CDR3 length: 13
CDR3 DNA: TGTGCCAGCAGTGAATTAGGCACGAACACTGAAGCTTTCTTT; CDR3 protein: CASSELGTNTEAFF; D gene: NA; J gene: TRBJ1-1; clone size: once; V gene: TRBV2; CDR3 length: 14
CDR3 DNA: TGCGCCAGCAGCTTGATCTTTAGGACAGGGGGATCCCAGTACTTC; CDR3 protein: CASSLIFRTGGSQYF; D gene: TRBD1; J gene: TRBJ2-5; clone size: many; V gene: TRBV5-1; CDR3 length: 15
CDR3 DNA: TGTGCCACCGGGAAAGAGAGCTCCTACAATGAGCAGTTCTTC; CDR3 protein: CATGKESSYNEQFF; D gene: NA; J gene: TRBJ2-1; clone size: few; V gene: TRBV24-1; CDR3 length: 14
CDR3 DNA: TGCAGTGCCCCGGGGACTCCAGCTACCTACAATGAGCAGTTCTTC; CDR3 protein: CSAPGTPATYNEQFF; D gene: NA; J gene: TRBJ2-1; clone size: many; V gene: TRBV20-1; CDR3 length: 15
CDR3 DNA: TGTGCGTCACAGGGGGCGAGAGGCTATGGCTACACCTTC; CDR3 protein: CASQGARGYGYTF; D gene: TRBD1; J gene: TRBJ1-2; clone size: NA; V gene: TRBV19; CDR3 length: 13
CDR3 DNA: TGTGCCAGCAGTTTAAAAGGGGAAGAGACCCAGTACTTC; CDR3 protein: CASSLKGEETQYF; D gene: NA; J gene: TRBJ2-5; clone size: many; V gene: TRBV12-3/TRBV12-4; CDR3 length: 13
CDR3 DNA: TGTGCCAGCAGTTTAGGGGGGCTACGGGGGGCTGAAGCTTTCTTT; CDR3 protein: CASSLGGLRGAEAFF; D gene: NA; J gene: TRBJ1-1; clone size: NA; V gene: TRBV28; CDR3 length: 15
CDR3 DNA: TGTGCCAGCAAATCTACTAGCGGTTCCTACAATGAGCAGTTCTTC; CDR3 protein: CASKSTSGSYNEQFF; D gene: TRBD2; J gene: TRBJ2-1; clone size: many; V gene: TRBV6-1; CDR3 length: 15
CDR3 DNA: TGTGCCAGTAGTATAGATCGACAGGGGAATGGCTACACCTTC; CDR3 protein: CASSIDRQGNGYTF; D gene: TRBD1; J gene: TRBJ1-2; clone size: many; V gene: TRBV19; CDR3 length: 14
CDR3 DNA: TGTGCCAGCAGTCATGGACTAGCGGGAGTGAATGAGCAGTTCTTC; CDR3 protein: CASSHGLAGVNEQFF; D gene: TRBD2; J gene: TRBJ2-1; clone size: many; V gene: TRBV6-1; CDR3 length: 15
CDR3 DNA: TGTGCCAGCAGTTGGGGAGGGAGGGTCTACGAGCAGTACTTC; CDR3 protein: CASSWGGRVYEQYF; D gene: TRBD2; J gene: TRBJ2-7; clone size: NA; V gene: TRBV28; CDR3 length: 14
CDR3 DNA: TGTGCCAGCAGCTTAGTGGTAGGTCCCACAGACTGG; CDR3 protein: CASSLVVGPTDW; D gene: NA; J gene: TRBJ2-1; clone size: many; V gene: TRBV11-3; CDR3 length: 12
CDR3 DNA: TGCAGTGCTAGTTCAGGGGCCGGAAATCAGCCCCAGCATTTT; CDR3 protein: CSASSGAGNQPQHF; D gene: NA; J gene: TRBJ1-5; clone size: many; V gene: TRBV20-1; CDR3 length: 14
CDR3 DNA: TGCAGTGCTAGAGGCCATACCGGGGAGCTGTTTTTT; CDR3 protein: CSARGHTGELFF; D gene: NA; J gene: TRBJ2-2; clone size: many; V gene: TRBV20-1; CDR3 length: 12
CDR3 DNA: TGTGCCAGCAGCTTTGCCAGCACAGATACGCAGTATTTT; CDR3 protein: CASSFASTDTQYF; D gene: NA; J gene: TRBJ2-3; clone size: many; V gene: TRBV13; CDR3 length: 13
CDR3 DNA: TGTGCCAGCAGGTCGAAAGTTAACACTGAAGCTTTCTTT; CDR3 protein: CASRSKVNTEAFF; D gene: NA; J gene: TRBJ1-1; clone size: many; V gene: TRBV7-2; CDR3 length: 13
CDR3 DNA: TGTGCCAGCAGTTACCCCCTAGCCGTGACAGATACGCAGTATTTT; CDR3 protein: CASSYPLAVTDTQYF; D gene: NA; J gene: TRBJ2-3; clone size: many; V gene: TRBV6-2/TRBV6-3; CDR3 length: 15
CDR3 DNA: TGTGCCAGCAGCCAAGTTCGACTCCAGAACTATGGCTACACCTTC; CDR3 protein: CASSQVRLQNYGYTF; D gene: NA; J gene: TRBJ1-2; clone size: NA; V gene: TRBV3-1; CDR3 length: 15
CDR3 DNA: TGCGCCAGCAGCCAAGCGGACAGGGTATATTACAATGAGCAGTTCTTC; CDR3 protein: CASSQADRVYYNEQFF; D gene: TRBD1; J gene: TRBJ2-1; clone size: many; V gene: TRBV4-1; CDR3 length: 16
CDR3 DNA: TGTGCCATCAGTGCCTCAAGGACGGGCGATACGCAGTATTTT; CDR3 protein: CAISASRTGDTQYF; D gene: NA; J gene: TRBJ2-3; clone size: many; V gene: TRBV10-3; CDR3 length: 14
CDR3 DNA: TGCAGCGTGACCCGGGGGGGGCCCTACGAGCAGTACTTC; CDR3 protein: CSVTRGGPYEQYF; D gene: TRBD2; J gene: TRBJ2-7; clone size: many; V gene: TRBV29-1; CDR3 length: 13
CDR3 DNA: TGTGCCAGCAGCCACCCGGACAGACAACCCTCTGGCTACACCTTC; CDR3 protein: CASSHPDRQPSGYTF; D gene: NA; J gene: TRBJ1-2; clone size: many; V gene: TRBV3-1; CDR3 length: 15
CDR3 DNA: TGCAGTGCTAGTGCGGGAGCCCACGAGCAGTACTTC; CDR3 protein: CSASAGAHEQYF; D gene: TRBD2; J gene: TRBJ2-7; clone size: many; V gene: TRBV20-1; CDR3 length: 12
CDR3 DNA: TGTGCCAGCAGTTCGACAACAGGGATCGCACCCCTCCACTTT; CDR3 protein: CASSSTTGIAPLHF; D gene: NA; J gene: TRBJ1-6; clone size: many; V gene: TRBV7-9; CDR3 length: 14
CDR3 DNA: TGTGCCAGCAGCCGGGACCGTTCCTACGAGCAGTACTTC; CDR3 protein: CASSRDRSYEQYF; D gene: NA; J gene: TRBJ2-7; clone size: many; V gene: TRBV9; CDR3 length: 13
CDR3 DNA: TGTGCCATCAGTGGAAAAACAGGGGCGCCTGACTACGAGCAGTACTTC; CDR3 protein: CAISGKTGAPDYEQYF; D gene: TRBD1; J gene: TRBJ2-7; clone size: many; V gene: TRBV10-3; CDR3 length: 16
CDR3 DNA: TGTGCCAGCAGCTTAGGGGCCGGGGGTCTTTTCTACGAGCAGTACTTC; CDR3 protein: CASSLGAGGLFYEQYF; D gene: NA; J gene: TRBJ2-7; clone size: many; V gene: TRBV7-6; CDR3 length: 16
CDR3 DNA: TGTGCCAGCAGCTTGATGGCAGGCTCTGGAAACACCATATATTTT; CDR3 protein: CASSLMAGSGNTIYF; D gene: NA; J gene: TRBJ1-3; clone size: NA; V gene: TRBV7-8; CDR3 length: 15
CDR3 DNA: TGCGCCAGCAGCCACTTAGCGGGAGACTGGGGTGAGCAGTTCTTC; CDR3 protein: CASSHLAGDWGEQFF; D gene: TRBD2; J gene: TRBJ2-1; clone size: many; V gene: TRBV4-3; CDR3 length: 15
CDR3 DNA: TGTGCCAGCAGCTTAGCGAAGGCAAAAGGGTACAATGAGCAGTTCTTC; CDR3 protein: CASSLAKAKGYNEQFF; D gene: NA; J gene: TRBJ2-1; clone size: many; V gene: TRBV7-2; CDR3 length: 16
CDR3 DNA: TGCGCCAGCAGCTTCAGGGGAACTAATGAAAAACTGTTTTTT; CDR3 protein: CASSFRGTNEKLFF; D gene: NA; J gene: TRBJ1-4; clone size: many; V gene: TRBV5-1; CDR3 length: 14
CDR3 DNA: TGTGCCAGCAGTCTGGGGGGTTACTCTGGAAACACCATATATTTT; CDR3 protein: CASSLGGYSGNTIYF; D gene: NA; J gene: TRBJ1-3; clone size: many; V gene: TRBV12-3/TRBV12-4; CDR3 length: 15
CDR3 DNA: TGTGCCAGCAGTTTCCCCGGGACAGCTAGCTCCTATAATTCACCCCTCCACTTT; CDR3 protein: CASSFPGTASSYNSPLHF; D gene: TRBD1; J gene: TRBJ1-6; clone size: many; V gene: TRBV27; CDR3 length: 18
CDR3 DNA: TGTGCCAGCAGCTTAGGGGGCTTGAGCACTGAAGCTTTCTTT; CDR3 protein: CASSLGGLSTEAFF; D gene: TRBD1; J gene: TRBJ1-1; clone size: many; V gene: TRBV5-5; CDR3 length: 14
CDR3 DNA: TGTGCCAGCAGCTTAGGCCCCCTAGGTGACGATGAGCAGTTCTTC; CDR3 protein: CASSLGPLGDDEQFF; D gene: NA; J gene: TRBJ2-1; clone size: few; V gene: TRBV11-1; CDR3 length: 15
CDR3 DNA: TGTGCCAGCAGGGACACAGGGGGCTTAAGCTCCTACAATGAGCAGTTCTTC; CDR3 protein: CASRDTGGLSSYNEQFF; D gene: TRBD1; J gene: TRBJ2-1; clone size: many; V gene: TRBV12-3/TRBV12-4; CDR3 length: 17
CDR3 DNA: TGTGCCAGCAGTTACGAACGTTATCAGCCCCAGCATTTT; CDR3 protein: CASSYERYQPQHF; D gene: NA; J gene: TRBJ1-5; clone size: many; V gene: TRBV6-2/TRBV6-3; CDR3 length: 13
CDR3 DNA: TGTGCCAGCAGCCAATACGGCAGAACATCTGGAAACACCATATATTTT; CDR3 protein: CASSQYGRTSGNTIYF; D gene: NA; J gene: TRBJ1-3; clone size: many; V gene: TRBV16; CDR3 length: 16
CDR3 DNA: TGTGCCAGCAGCTCTGGGACGGCAGCGATTAAAGAGACCCAGTACTTC; CDR3 protein: CASSSGTAAIKETQYF; D gene: NA; J gene: TRBJ2-5; clone size: many; V gene: TRBV7-2; CDR3 length: 16